The 30 T cell receptor beta chains reported below all come from one sample, sequenced in a study of EBV T-cell therapy then PD-1 blockade in nasopharyngeal carcinoma. These receptors have no known antigen. The time point is: 266 days after commencement of treatment, after nivolumab therapy. Documented treatment: AdE1-LMPpoly-expanded autologous EBV-specific T-cell therapy followed by anti-PD-1 nivolumab. The table came from immunoSEQ multiplex PCR; TCRdb's copy has only in-frame clones and leaves some out. The table has 20,000 to 25,000 clones, about 88% seen once; the top ten hold approximately 31%. This specimen was CD8+ T cells from blood, taken around day 240 from a patient whose treatment included autologous EBV-specific T cells and nivolumab. The receptors derive from a man aged 35 to 55 with nasopharyngeal carcinoma.

The chain joins TRBV2 to TRBJ1-4; TRBD1 might be the D (5 bases). The germline V and J ends were trimmed by 2 bases and 8 bases, with 18 bases remaining between them. The CDR3 has 16 residues. Germline CDR1 is SNHLY and CDR2 is FYNNEI. The CDR3 region is CASSEYLGHGEEKLFF. The CDR3 DNA reads as TGTGCCAGCAGTGAATACCTGGGGCACGGGGAGGAAAAACTGTTTTTT. Complete variable domain (other parts from reference TRBV2 and TRBJ1-4): EPEVTQTPSHQVTQMGQEVILRCVPISNHLYFYWYRQILGQKVEFLVSFYNNEISEKSEIFDDQFSVERPDGSNFTLKIRSTKLEDSAMYFCASSEYLGHGEEKLFFGSGTQLSVL.

This clone was detected a few times. The chain combines TRBV14 with TRBJ1-1, with 8 positions matching TRBD1. Germline V gives CDR1 SGHDN, CDR2 FVKESK. CDR3 size: 15 residues. J was trimmed by 0 bases and V by 2 bases; bases with no gene match: 2. As DNA, the CDR3 is TGTGCCAGCAGCCAACAGGGGGCCCTGAACACTGAAGCTTTCTTT. This codes for CASSQQGALNTEAFF.

This sequence joins TRBV15 and TRBJ2-3, with no clear D. This CDR3 has 12 amino acids. The germline V and J ends were trimmed by 0 bases and 2 bases, with 0 bases remaining between them. Per the germline V gene, CDR1 is LNHNV and CDR2 is YYDKDF (reference sequence). CDR3 sequence reads: CATSRDTDTQYF. CDR3 coding DNA: TGTGCCACCAGCAGAGACACAGATACGCAGTATTTT.

V is TRBV14 and J is TRBJ1-4, with TRBD1 matching over 9 bases. Per the germline V gene, CDR1 is SGHDN and CDR2 is FVKESK. V shed 5 bases, J shed 8 bases, and the junction held 9 bases outside the gene matches. The CDR3 totals 15 residues. CDR3 region: CASSSYRGRGEKLFF. As DNA, the CDR3 is TGTGCCAGCAGCTCCTACAGGGGGCGCGGGGAAAAACTGTTTTTT.

The rearrangement joins TRBV14 to TRBJ2-7; perhaps TRBD1 as D (5 bases). CDR1 and CDR2 from the germline V gene are SGHDN and FVKESK. This CDR3 comprises 14 residues. Trimming took off 2 bases at V and 2 bases at J, with 10 bases between the two ends. The CDR3 DNA reads as TGTGCCAGCAGCCAACTGGACAAGACCTACGAGCAGTACTTC. It specifies CASSQLDKTYEQYF.

V gene TRBV24-1 combines with J gene TRBJ2-1, with TRBD2 matching 12 bases. Looked up from germline, CDR1 is KGHDR and CDR2 is SFDVKD. The V segment lost 3 bases and the J segment 6 bases; nucleotides outside the gene matches: 5. This CDR3 comprises 16 residues. In nucleotides, the CDR3 is TGTGCCACCAGTGATACTAGCGGGGGGACAGGCAATGAGCAGTTCTTC. This translates into CATSDTSGGTGNEQFF.

V gene TRBV6-2 or TRBV6-3 combines with J gene TRBJ2-3; 7 bases fit TRBD2. After removal of 6 bases from V and 2 bases from J, the junction contained 8 bases not matched to a gene. The germline CDR1 and CDR2 sequences are MNHEY and SVGEGT. The CDR3 has 15 amino acids. The CDR3 reads CASSPRGEPTDTQYF. The CDR3 coding sequence is TGTGCCAGCAGCCCTCGGGGGGAACCCACAGATACGCAGTATTTT.

This clone was counted a single time. V usage is TRBV6-6 and J usage is TRBJ2-7; possibly TRBD2 for D (5 bases). Germline V lookup: CDR1 MNHNY, CDR2 SVGAGI (reference sequence). The V gene lost 2 bases and the J gene lost 9 bases, with 8 bases spanning the gap. This CDR3 is built from 11 residues. The CDR3 bases are TGTGCCAGCAGTTACGAGGGCGGGCAGTACTTC. This codes for CASSYEGGQYF.

The V call is TRBV12-3 or TRBV12-4, the J call TRBJ2-7; possible D gene TRBD1, 6 bases. The CDR3 runs 13 residues. With 3 bases removed from V and 4 bases from J, the gap between germline ends came to 10 bases. The CDR3 coding sequence is TGTGCCAGCAGTTTTGGGACAACGTACGAGCAGTACTTC. It encodes CASSFGTTYEQYF.

The chain combines TRBV24-1 with TRBJ1-1, with D tentatively TRBD1 (5 bases). This CDR3 is built from 15 residues. Germline-derived CDR1 and CDR2 are KGHDR and SFDVKD. V gave up 2 bases and J gave up 2 bases, with 11 bases separating them. The CDR3 DNA sequence: TGTGCCACCAGTGATTCCTCTGACAGAAACACTGAAGCTTTCTTT. Translation gives CATSDSSDRNTEAFF.

Of note for this clone: Other DNA sequences of this sample code for an identical CDR3. In DNA form, the CDR3 reads TGTGCCAGCAGCCCGGGCAGGGGCAGCAATCAGCCCCAGCATTTT. Its protein is CASSPGRGSNQPQHF. V is TRBV5-4 and J is TRBJ1-5, with D maybe TRBD1 (6 bases). Germline loops: CDR1 SGHNT, CDR2 YYREEE (reference sequence). V lost 4 bases and J 1 base, leaving 12 bases between the germline ends. The CDR3 is 15 amino acids. The variable domain in full, with the rest retrieved from reference TRBV5-4 and TRBJ1-5, is ETGVTQSPTHLIKTRGQQVTLRCSSQSGHNTVSWYQQALGQGPQFIFQYYREEENGRGNFPPRFSGLQFPNYSSELNVNALELDDSALYLCASSPGRGSNQPQHFGDGTRLSIL.

The chain employs TRBV5-6 and TRBJ1-6; D remains ambiguous. Germline V gene sequence: CDR1 SGHDT, CDR2 YYEEEE. The CDR3 has 13 amino acids. V dropped 6 bases and J dropped 10 bases, with 14 bases sitting between them. CDR3 region: CASNWWENSPLHF. CDR3 DNA sequence: TGTGCCAGCAACTGGTGGGAAAACTCACCCCTCCACTTT.

The chain is built from TRBV7-8 and TRBJ2-1; D is possibly TRBD2 (6 bases). Germline V gives CDR1 SGHVS, CDR2 FQNEAQ. Trimming removed 5 bases at V and 5 bases at J, with 16 bases between. This CDR3 spans 15 amino acids. The DNA for the CDR3 is TGTGCCAGCAGCCCGTTGGTAGCGGTACACAATGAGCAGTTCTTC. It codes for CASSPLVAVHNEQFF.

V and J are TRBV7-3 and TRBJ2-1; 7 bases align to TRBD2. V shed 0 bases and J 6 bases; nucleotides not matched to a gene: 2. The CDR3 extends over 14 amino acids. The germline V gene encodes CDR1 SGHTA and CDR2 FQGTGA. The CDR3 is CASSLTPSGNEQFF. CDR3 nucleotide sequence: TGTGCCAGCAGCTTAACACCTAGCGGCAATGAGCAGTTCTTC.

The chain joins TRBV27 to TRBJ2-7; D gene unclear. The germline gives CDR1 MNHEY, CDR2 SMNVEV (reference sequence). Trimming took 2 bases from V and 2 from J, leaving 10 bases between them. The CDR3 loop spans 14 amino acids. The CDR3 is CASSLTSATYEQYF. The CDR3 nucleotides are TGTGCCAGCAGTTTAACGTCAGCAACCTACGAGCAGTACTTC.

This CDR3 is CASSLSLGSYNEQFF. DNA for the CDR3: TGTGCCAGCAGCCTTAGTTTGGGGTCCTACAATGAGCAGTTCTTC. The chain carries TRBV6-5 and TRBJ2-1; no reliable D call. The V end was cut by 6 bases, the J end by 1 base, with 13 bases between. Germline V gene data show CDR1 as MNHEY and CDR2 as SVGAGI. The CDR3 length is 15 residues.

The chain links TRBV6-5 to TRBJ1-2; D gene ambiguous. The CDR3 is 15 amino acids. The V end was cut by 2 bases, the J end by 5 bases, with 15 bases between. The V gene's germline CDR1 is MNHEY and CDR2 SVGAGI. The CDR3 is CASSYGLGRRYGYTF. DNA for the CDR3: TGTGCCAGCAGTTACGGGTTGGGCAGGAGGTATGGCTACACCTTC.

The chain employs TRBV5-5 and TRBJ2-7; D is uncertain. Germline assignment: CDR1 SGHKS and CDR2 YYEKEE (reference sequence). This CDR3 region has 14 residues. V was shortened by 4 bases and J by 3 bases, with 14 bases between the two germline ends. CDR3 amino acids: CASSIRTAHYEQYF. The CDR3 nucleotides read TGTGCCAGCAGCATCAGGACGGCCCACTACGAGCAGTACTTC.

The chain joins TRBV6-5 to TRBJ2-2; D may be TRBD2 (5 bases). Between the trimmed V and J ends, which lost 0 bases and 6 bases, there was a span of 8 bases. CDR1 is MNHEY, CDR2 SVGAGI, per germline. The CDR3 extends over 14 amino acids. The CDR3 region is CASSYSVGAGELFF. CDR3 DNA sequence: TGTGCCAGCAGTTACTCGGTGGGAGCCGGGGAGCTGTTTTTT.

This clone was observed a few times. The chain links TRBV7-6 to TRBJ2-7, with D tentatively TRBD1 (6 bases). Trimming took 5 bases from V and 4 from J, leaving 15 bases between them. CDR3 length: 14 residues. Germline assignment: CDR1 SGHVS and CDR2 FNYEAQ. As DNA, the CDR3 is TGTGCCAGCAGCCCAAGACAGGATCCTTACGAGCAGTACTTC. Translation: CASSPRQDPYEQYF. The complete variable domain, with remaining parts taken from reference TRBV7-6 and TRBJ2-7, reads GAGVSQSPRYKVTKRGQDVALRCDPISGHVSLYWYRQALGQGPEFLTYFNYEAQQDKSGLPNDRFSAERPEGSISTLTIQRTEQRDSAMYRCASSPRQDPYEQYFGPGTRLTVT.

The V gene is TRBV12-5, the J gene TRBJ2-7; D may be TRBD1 (6 bases). The CDR3 runs 13 residues. Looked up from germline, CDR1 is LGHNT and CDR2 is FRNRAP. CDR3: CDREAGESYEQYF. The CDR3 bases are TGTGACCGAGAGGCAGGGGAATCCTACGAGCAGTACTTC. Filled out from reference TRBV12-5 and TRBJ2-7, the complete variable domain reads DARVTQTPRHKVTEMGQEVTMRCQPILGHNTVFWYRQTMMQGLELLAYFRNRAPLDDSGMPKDRFSAEMPDATLATLKIQPSEPRDSAVYFCDREAGESYEQYFGPGTRLTVT.

Written as DNA, the CDR3 is TGCGCCAGCAGCCCTCTAGCGGGGGGGCGGTCAGATACGCAGTATTTT. The encoded protein is CASSPLAGGRSDTQYF. The gene calls are TRBV5-1 and TRBJ2-3; 12 nucleotides line up with TRBD2. The germline CDR1 and CDR2 sequences are SGHRS and YFSETQ. The CDR3 runs 16 residues. V was clipped by 4 bases and J by 4 bases; unmatched bases: 7.

This clone was found once. For the CDR3, the DNA is TGCGCCAGCAGCCAAGATTTGTCCCTATTACGGCCCCAGCATTTT. This translates into CASSQDLSLLRPQHF. This rearrangement joins TRBV4-1 to TRBJ1-5, with D unresolved. The ends were cut back, 0 bases at V and 9 bases at J, with 15 bases in the middle. CDR1 and CDR2 from the germline V gene are MGHRA and YSYEKL. This CDR3 comprises 15 residues.

The rearrangement joins TRBV4-1 to TRBJ2-1; TRBD2 matches at 8 bases. The CDR3 sequence is 16 residues long. The germline gives CDR1 MGHRA, CDR2 YSYEKL. The V and J ends lost 1 base and 6 bases, in that order; junction bases with no gene match: 8. In nucleotides, the CDR3 is TGCGCCAGCAGCCAAGCCCCGGGACTAGTCTCCAATGAGCAGTTCTTC. This sequence encodes CASSQAPGLVSNEQFF.

This clone came up once. The chain carries TRBV28 and TRBJ2-5; 9 bases map to TRBD2. V was clipped by 7 bases and J by 5 bases; unmatched bases: 20. The CDR3 covers 18 residues. The V gene's germline CDR1 is MDHEN and CDR2 SYDVKM. CDR3 DNA: TGTGCCAGCAAAATCTCGGGCTCACGGCGGGGGGGCCGTGAGACCCAGTACTTC. Its translation: CASKISGSRRGGRETQYF.

The chain carries TRBV6-6 and TRBJ2-2; D is unclear. The CDR3 runs to 11 residues. V dropped 5 bases and J dropped 6 bases, with 4 bases sitting between them. CDR1 MNHNY and CDR2 SVGAGI come from the germline V gene (reference sequence). The CDR3 nucleotides are TGTGCCAGCAGTCCCGCCGGGGAGCTGTTTTTT. It specifies CASSPAGELFF.

The table lists this clone with a count of one. The rearrangement uses TRBV4-1 and TRBJ1-2; D not certain. V was pared by 0 bases and J by 7 bases, with 15 bases between. Per the germline V gene, CDR1 is MGHRA and CDR2 is YSYEKL. The CDR3 totals 15 residues. CDR3 nucleotide sequence: TGCGCCAGCAGCCAAGAAACCGAGGGTCACTCTGGCTACACCTTC. Encoded protein: CASSQETEGHSGYTF.

The chain uses TRBV5-4 and TRBJ2-7; 8 nucleotides agree with TRBD2. The CDR3 loop spans 15 amino acids. CDR1 and CDR2 (germline): SGHNT, YYREEE (reference sequence). Trimming took 1 base from V and 3 from J; bases not matched to a gene: 6. CDR3 sequence: CASSLKPGGGYEQYF. The DNA of the CDR3 is TGTGCCAGCAGCTTGAAGCCGGGAGGGGGCTACGAGCAGTACTTC.

The chain carries TRBV19 and TRBJ1-2, with D unresolved. V lost 6 bases, J lost 5 bases, and 16 bases lay in between. This CDR3 comprises 14 residues. Germline lookup yields CDR1 LNHDA and CDR2 SQIVND (reference sequence). As DNA, the CDR3 is TGTGCCAGTAGCGCGGGAGGCGCTATTTATGGCTACACCTTC. It codes for CASSAGGAIYGYTF. Complete variable domain (other parts from reference TRBV19 and TRBJ1-2): DGGITQSPKYLFRKEGQNVTLSCEQNLNHDAMYWYRQDPGQGLRLIYYSQIVNDFQKGDIAEGYSVSREKKESFPLTVTSAQKNPTAFYLCASSAGGAIYGYTFGSGTRLTVV.

The gene calls are TRBV5-1 and TRBJ2-7; no definite D call. The CDR3 covers 13 residues. Trimming removed 4 bases from V and 4 bases from J, with 12 bases in between. Germline CDR1 is SGHRS and CDR2 is YFSETQ. The CDR3 DNA follows: TGCGCCAGCAGCCCTTCCGACCGTTACGAGCAGTACTTC. This sequence encodes CASSPSDRYEQYF.